This T cell receptor beta chain originates from a study of T cells in localized non-small cell lung cancer. The V gene's germline CDR1 is KGHSH and CDR2 LQKENI. V was cut by 2 bases and J by 0 bases, with 14 bases left in between. There are 17 residues in the CDR3. The method was immunoSEQ multiplex PCR; TCRdb's version includes in-frame clones alone and lacks a portion of them. The profile shows about 41,000 clones, about 88% of them singletons. The rearrangement uses TRBV18 and TRBJ1-5; D gene uncertain. This sequence originates from a female donor at least 60 years old with stage I squamous cell lung carcinoma. The specimen comprised peripheral blood, sampled before any cancer treatment. The CDR3 spells CASSPRLRTDSNQPQHF. DNA of the CDR3: TGTGCCAGCTCACCAAGGCTAAGGACTGATAGCAATCAGCCCCAGCATTTT.